This T cell receptor beta chain was recovered during a study of monozygotic twins with inflammatory bowel disease. Study-wide findings and caveats: Differences in immunosuppressive treatment may have been a source of added variability in patient repertoires. IBD patients displayed reduced TCRbeta diversity (inverse Simpson) when set against healthy co-twins.

The UMIs carried a 6-nucleotide sample barcode, and they were added by template switching. Reanalyzing the 5' RACE reads, TCRdb keeps one entry per CDR3 protein, without DNA. The table lists fewer than 200,000 distinct CDR3 sequences. To note about this clonotype: The target antigen is unknown.

Collection of an approximately 2.5 ml blood sample took place per donor. This TCR derives from a human donor with ulcerative colitis or Crohn's disease, or a healthy co-twin of an affected twin (not recorded which). The sequencing input was blood.

This CDR3 is CASSSLLGAGNEQFF. The rearrangement links TRBV7-9 to TRBJ2-1; TCRdb proposes TRBD1, but this gene call is untestable without DNA. Germline loops: CDR1 SEHNR, CDR2 FQNEAQ (reference sequence). This CDR3 region has 15 residues.